This T cell receptor (beta chain) originates from a study of early T cells in non-severe SARS-CoV-2 infection (dated by TCRdb to about 2021). Regarding the research as a whole: Because TCR sequencing relied on bulk RNA taken from unsorted whole blood, pairing of alpha and beta chains was not possible.

The method behind the library was 5' RACE. The listed sequencing device is NextSeq 500. Unique molecular identifiers were attached to individual cDNA molecules in the TCR library protocol so that sequencing error and PCR bias could be corrected. Sequencing covered both TCR alpha and beta chains, and within each sample the abundances of alpha and beta sequences were tightly co-correlated. The authors' pipeline ran thus. Decombinator V4 was used to perform V gene, J gene and CDR3 annotation of TCR sequences. TCRs were defined as expanded if a significant change between any two time points was detected under a Poisson model with p below 0.0001. Abundances of TCRs were expressed as counts per million after normalisation to the total number of TCRs sequenced in each sample. VDJdb, accessed on 1 November 2021, was searched for TCRs annotated for CMV, EBV and SARS-CoV-2, and TCRs annotated for more than one antigen were excluded. TCRdb redid the processing of the public reads, applying fastp at Q25 and MiXCR, and retained in-frame beta chains. Duplicate CDR3 protein sequences are folded into a single record with the most common DNA and genes. The V and J calls reflect TCRdb's pipeline rather than the authors' work. The sample table shows 35,000 to 50,000 distinct CDR3 sequences, and around 7% are seen once. Of the sample, 4.7% is held by the ten largest clones.

A case-control design nested within a healthcare worker cohort in London, UK, was used, with weekly nasopharyngeal swab PCR tests and blood sampling performed. Healthcare workers were recruited between 23 and 31 March 2020, during the week of the UK lockdown, and were followed weekly for up to roughly 15 weeks. Points the paper makes about the study in general: VDJdb matching was skewed toward anti-spike CD8 responses and likely underestimated virus-specific expansions by missing private and CD4 specificities.

In this sample, this clonotype turned up a few times. Its recognized antigen is unknown. Per-base qualities were not stored, and no clone one base away is much larger. The TCR originated in an adult who was a healthcare worker with PCR-confirmed SARS-CoV-2 infection or an uninfected control (not recorded which). Material for sequencing was whole blood.

The DNA sequence reads TGTGCCAGCAGCCAAGTTTCGACTAGTCGCCCCTACGAGCAGTACTTC. Its translation reads: CASSQVSTSRPYEQYF. The chain joins TRBV3-1 to TRBJ2-7; TRBD2 is a weak D gene call, 6 bases matching. Reading from cysteine to phenylalanine, the CDR3 counts 16 amino acids. This entry keeps only the CDR3 DNA: 48 bases, framed from base 1. CDR1 and CDR2 were assigned from the germline V gene (reference sequence) as LGHDT and YNNKEL. V is cut by 1 base and J by 2 bases, and the space between the germline ends is 15 bases.